Each of the 31 T cell receptor beta chains below was sequenced from the same sample in a study of T-cell memory formation after mild COVID-19. TCRdb processed the 5' RACE reads anew with MiXCR; each CDR3 protein has one entry. The sample holds approximately 400,000 distinct CDR3 sequences, roughly 24% seen once. Source material: PBMCs or a T cell subset sorted from them (not recorded which). Every receptor here comes from an adult woman who had mild COVID-19 (a few samples of this study predate the infection). Cell type and time point are not known.

Details on this clonotype: Mismatch with germline at one junction end may stem from a read error. This chain links TRBV7-9 with TRBJ1-1; 7 bases are a match to TRBD1. The CDR3 sequence is 13 residues long. Germline CDR1 is SEHNR and CDR2 is FQNEAQ (reference sequence). This CDR3 reads CASSFPLTGPVLF. DNA for the CDR3: TGTGCCAGCAGCTTCCCTTTGACAGGGCCAGTCCTTTTT.

The V call is TRBV11-2, the J call TRBJ1-3; 7 bases are shared with TRBD1. J lost 0 bases, V lost 5 bases, and 10 bases had no gene match. CDR1 SGHAT and CDR2 FQNNGV come from the germline V gene. There are 17 residues in the CDR3. The CDR3: CASSLGKGGNSGNTIYF. In DNA form, the CDR3 reads TGTGCCAGCAGCCTCGGTAAAGGGGGCAACTCTGGAAACACCATATATTTT.

The rearrangement uses TRBV4-2 and TRBJ2-5; D ambiguous. This CDR3 has 12 residues. The V and J ends lost 0 bases and 6 bases respectively, with 5 bases between them. Germline-derived CDR1 and CDR2 are LGHNA and YNFKEQ. The DNA for the CDR3 is TGTGCCAGCAGCCAAGATGGAAAGACCCAGTACTTC. Translating it yields CASSQDGKTQYF.

Only a few counts were recorded for this clonotype. V is TRBV7-9 and J is TRBJ2-1; perhaps TRBD2 as D (5 bases). CDR3 length equals 14 residues. CDR1 is SEHNR and CDR2 is FQNEAQ in the germline V gene (reference sequence). V lost 4 bases and J 6 bases, leaving 13 bases between the germline ends. The DNA of the CDR3 is TGTGCCAGCAGCTCCTGGGGTGCGGGCAATGAGCAGTTCTTC. Its translation is CASSSWGAGNEQFF. Full variable domain (rest looked up from reference TRBV7-9 and TRBJ2-1): DTGVSQNPRHKITKRGQNVTFRCDPISEHNRLYWYRQTLGQGPEFLTYFQNEAQLEKSRLLSDRFSAERPKGSFSTLEIQRTEQGDSAMYLCASSSWGAGNEQFFGPGTRLTVL.

The chain combines TRBV9 with TRBJ1-4; the D gene is possibly TRBD1 (6 bases). Germline CDR1 and CDR2: SGDLS and YYNGEE. The V gene lost 4 bases and the J gene lost 4 bases, with 11 bases spanning the gap. CDR3 length: 14 amino acids. The CDR3, as DNA: TGTGCCAGCAGCTACGGACAGAGTAATGAAAAACTGTTTTTT. Its translation: CASSYGQSNEKLFF.

V and J are TRBV11-1 and TRBJ2-7; 11 nucleotides align to TRBD2. The CDR3 is made up of 14 amino acids. Germline values: CDR1 SGHAT, CDR2 FQDESV (reference sequence). Trimming cost V 8 bases and J 2 bases; bases outside gene matches: 5. Written as DNA, the CDR3 is TGTGCCAGCGCTAGCGGGAGGAAGACCTACGAGCAGTACTTC. The encoded protein is CASASGRKTYEQYF.

The J gene is TRBJ2-5, the V gene TRBV27; 9 bases match TRBD2. Germline V gene sequence: CDR1 MNHEY, CDR2 SMNVEV (reference sequence). CDR3 length: 14 amino acids. V gave up 8 bases and J gave up 1 base; unmatched junction bases: 5. CDR3 sequence reads: CASGTTSGQETQYF. The DNA of the CDR3 is TGTGCCAGCGGGACGACTAGCGGCCAAGAGACCCAGTACTTC.

This chain connects TRBV20-1 to TRBJ1-1; no clear D gene. V was clipped by 6 bases and J by 0 bases, with 8 bases between them. The germline V gene encodes CDR1 DFQATT and CDR2 SNEGSKA (reference sequence). This CDR3 comprises 12 residues. CDR3 sequence (DNA): TGCAGTGCCTTGGATATGAACACTGAAGCTTTCTTT. This encodes CSALDMNTEAFF.

The genes are TRBV4-2 and TRBJ2-7; D unresolved. Germline loops: CDR1 LGHNA, CDR2 YNFKEQ. The CDR3 is 14 amino acids. The ends were cut back, 3 bases at V and 1 base at J, with 10 bases in the middle. This chain's CDR3 is CASSQGGTSYEQYF. CDR3 bases: TGTGCCAGCAGCCAGGGCGGAACATCCTACGAGCAGTACTTC.

The chain joins TRBV18 to TRBJ1-2; possibly TRBD1 for D (6 bases). This CDR3 is built from 17 residues. With 0 bases removed from V and 0 bases from J, the gap between germline ends came to 14 bases. The germline V gene encodes CDR1 KGHSH and CDR2 LQKENI. The CDR3 here is CASSPPGGTRTNYGYTF. As DNA, the CDR3 is TGTGCCAGCTCACCACCCGGCGGGACACGAACTAACTATGGCTACACCTTC. The complete variable domain, with remaining parts taken from reference TRBV18 and TRBJ1-2, reads NAGVMQNPRHLVRRRGQEARLRCSPMKGHSHVYWYRQLPEEGLKFMVYLQKENIIDESGMPKERFSAEFPKEGPSILRIQQVVRGDSAAYFCASSPPGGTRTNYGYTFGSGTRLTVV.

There are a few counts of this clonotype. The chain links TRBV20-1 to TRBJ2-2; perhaps D is TRBD1 or TRBD2 (5 bases each). CDR1 is DFQATT, CDR2 SNEGSKA, per germline (reference sequence). The CDR3 length is 13 residues. The V and J ends lost 1 base and 6 bases respectively, with 9 bases between them. CDR3 in amino acids: CSARVLGAGELFF. In nucleotides, the CDR3 is TGCAGTGCTAGAGTGCTGGGGGCCGGGGAGCTGTTTTTT.

J is TRBJ2-1 and V is TRBV15, with a tentative D call TRBD2 (7 bases). The CDR3 runs 16 residues. Germline CDR1 LNHNV, CDR2 YYDKDF (reference sequence). The V end lost 0 bases, the J end lost 5 bases, and 14 bases lay between the germline ends. CDR3 protein: CATSRDWGGPNNEQFF. In nucleotides, the CDR3 is TGTGCCACCAGCAGAGATTGGGGGGGCCCCAACAATGAGCAGTTCTTC.

The CDR3 DNA sequence: TGTGCCAGCAGTCGCTGGACAGGGAATAGGAAGACCCAGTACTTC. Its protein is CASSRWTGNRKTQYF. V gene TRBV6-2 or TRBV6-3 combines with J gene TRBJ2-5; 8 nucleotides agree with TRBD1. Germline lookup yields CDR1 MNHEY and CDR2 SVGEGT. This CDR3 region has 15 residues. V lost 5 bases, J lost 6 bases, and 11 bases stayed unmatched.

The genes are TRBV7-9 and TRBJ2-3; D may be TRBD1 or TRBD2 (5 bases each). The germline gives CDR1 SEHNR, CDR2 FQNEAQ (reference sequence). V was cut by 4 bases and J by 3 bases, with 14 bases left in between. The CDR3 has 15 amino acids. The CDR3: CASSSGTDSTDTQYF. The CDR3 nucleotides read TGTGCCAGCAGCTCGGGGACGGATTCGACAGATACGCAGTATTTT.

This clonotype was recorded at least ten times. CDR3 residues: CASTRDTPGSYNEQFF. In nucleotides, the CDR3 is TGTGCCAGCACTCGAGACACCCCTGGCTCCTACAATGAGCAGTTCTTC. V usage is TRBV12-3 or TRBV12-4 and J usage is TRBJ2-1; no firm D call. V lost 7 bases and J 0 bases, leaving 16 bases between the germline ends. The CDR3 has 16 amino acids.

A few counts support this clonotype. The rearrangement links TRBV7-6 to TRBJ2-5; D possibly matches TRBD1 or TRBD2 (5 bases each). The CDR3 spans 15 residues. CDR1 is SGHVS, CDR2 FNYEAQ, per germline. V lost 4 bases to trimming and J lost 1 base, with 13 bases between them. The CDR3 loop reads CASSSEGRAQETQYF. The CDR3 DNA is TGTGCCAGCAGCTCAGAGGGCAGGGCCCAAGAGACCCAGTACTTC.

This clonotype was picked up a small number of times. The gene calls are TRBV7-2 and TRBJ2-2; D remains unclear. The CDR3 is 13 residues long. The V and J ends lost 5 bases and 4 bases respectively, with 8 bases between them. Germline loops: CDR1 SGHTA, CDR2 FQGNSA. This CDR3 is CASSPVGTGELFF. CDR3 sequence (DNA): TGTGCCAGCAGCCCTGTAGGCACCGGGGAGCTGTTTTTT.

This clonotype was seen at least ten times. This chain joins TRBV11-1 and TRBJ1-1; D gene ambiguous. The V end was cut by 2 bases, the J end by 1 base, with 14 bases between. Germline CDR1 reads SGHAT; CDR2 reads FQDESV (reference sequence). The CDR3 runs 16 residues. CDR3 DNA: TGTGCCAGCAGCTTACGGGCCCTGACGGGGAACACTGAAGCTTTCTTT. Translated: CASSLRALTGNTEAFF.

The chain employs TRBV5-5 and TRBJ1-1; 9 bases map to TRBD1. This CDR3 has 16 residues. V lost 4 bases and J lost 2; bases outside the gene matches: 9. Looked up from germline, CDR1 is SGHKS and CDR2 is YYEKEE (reference sequence). The CDR3 spells CASSPGTGSINTEAFF. The CDR3 DNA reads TGTGCCAGCAGCCCCGGGACAGGGAGTATCAACACTGAAGCTTTCTTT. Looking up the rest from reference TRBV5-5 and TRBJ1-1 gives the full variable domain: DAGVTQSPTHLIKTRGQQVTLRCSPISGHKSVSWYQQVLGQGPQFIFQYYEKEERGRGNFPDRFSARQFPNYSSELNVNALLLGDSALYLCASSPGTGSINTEAFFGQGTRLTVV.

The chain uses TRBV7-6 and TRBJ2-1; D is uncertain. Per the germline V gene, CDR1 is SGHVS and CDR2 is FNYEAQ. V dropped 1 base and J dropped 2 bases, with 9 bases sitting between them. The CDR3 runs to 15 residues. DNA of the CDR3: TGTGCCAGCAGCTTAGAAGACCGCCCCTACAATGAGCAGTTCTTC. This codes for CASSLEDRPYNEQFF.

There are a few counts of this clonotype. The chain couples TRBV7-3 to TRBJ2-3; D may be TRBD1 (5 bases). CDR1 is SGHTA, CDR2 FQGTGA, per germline. The V end was cut by 5 bases, the J end by 5 bases, with 11 bases between. The CDR3 consists of 13 residues. Here the CDR3 reads CASSPSRGDTQYF. CDR3 sequence (DNA): TGTGCCAGCAGCCCCTCTAGGGGAGATACGCAGTATTTT.

This clonotype has a handful of counts. The rearrangement links TRBV7-9 to TRBJ2-1; a weak D match, TRBD2 (6 bases). This CDR3 spans 17 amino acids. Germline V CDR1 and CDR2: SEHNR, FQNEAQ (reference sequence). The V and J ends lost 2 bases and 1 base respectively, with 15 bases between them. The CDR3 DNA sequence: TGTGCCAGCAGCTTAATCGGGGTGCGGGGTTCCTACAATGAGCAGTTCTTC. The encoded protein is CASSLIGVRGSYNEQFF.

The V and J genes are TRBV14 and TRBJ2-2; D is unclear. CDR1 SGHDN and CDR2 FVKESK come from the germline V gene. CDR3 length: 17 amino acids. V lost 1 base, J lost 4 bases, and 16 bases lay in between. The CDR3 loop reads CASSQVFPQPPTGELFF. The CDR3 region has the DNA TGTGCCAGCAGCCAAGTATTCCCACAACCCCCCACCGGGGAGCTGTTTTTT.

The chain joins TRBV12-3 or TRBV12-4 to TRBJ1-1; maybe TRBD1 (6 bases). V dropped 6 bases and J dropped 4 bases, with 12 bases sitting between them. This CDR3 is built from 13 residues. The CDR3 nucleotides read TGTGCCAGCAGGGAACAGGGTCGCACTGAAGCTTTCTTT. This gives the protein CASREQGRTEAFF.

The chain uses TRBV18 and TRBJ1-5; TRBD1 might be the D (5 bases). V dropped 3 bases and J dropped 4 bases, with 16 bases sitting between them. CDR3 length equals 16 residues. Germline CDR1 is KGHSH and CDR2 is LQKENI. The CDR3 DNA reads TGTGCCAGCTCACCCGGGGGAGGGAACATTAATCAGCCCCAGCATTTT. This sequence encodes CASSPGGGNINQPQHF.

This clonotype has just a few counts. The chain has TRBV12-3 or TRBV12-4 and TRBJ2-4; 9 positions agree with TRBD2. J lost 9 bases, V lost 6 bases, and 15 bases had no gene match. The CDR3 has 16 residues. The CDR3: CASSLKGAGGPVIQYF. As DNA, the CDR3 is TGTGCCAGCAGCCTAAAGGGGGCGGGAGGGCCTGTCATTCAGTACTTC.

This clonotype has just a few counts. The chain carries TRBV5-1 and TRBJ2-3; 9 nucleotides match TRBD1. The CDR3 sequence is 16 residues long. Per the germline V gene, CDR1 is SGHRS and CDR2 is YFSETQ. V lost 1 base and J lost 2; bases outside the gene matches: 5. The CDR3, as DNA: TGCGCCAGCAGCTTGCCGACAGGGGGAATCACAGATACGCAGTATTTT. Translated: CASSLPTGGITDTQYF.

The chain is built from TRBV12-3 or TRBV12-4 and TRBJ1-5; D may be TRBD1 (6 bases). Trimming pared 8 bases from V and 4 bases from J, leaving 15 bases between. The CDR3 is 14 amino acids. CDR3 sequence: CASRQGQLNQPQHF. The CDR3 DNA is TGTGCCAGCCGTCAAGGACAGTTAAATCAGCCCCAGCATTTT.

The chain has TRBV24-1 and TRBJ2-5; tentatively, D is TRBD2 (5 bases). The CDR3 extends over 16 amino acids. Germline V gives CDR1 KGHDR, CDR2 SFDVKD. Trimming stripped 1 base from V and 5 bases from J, with 16 bases between. As DNA, the CDR3 is TGTGCCACCAGTGATTTCAGTCGGGGTTTAGTGGAGACCCAGTACTTC. Its translation: CATSDFSRGLVETQYF.

Only a few counts were recorded for this clonotype. The rearrangement links TRBV19 to TRBJ2-2; no definite D call. The CDR3 consists of 12 residues. Germline V gene lookup returns CDR1 LNHDA and CDR2 SQIVND (reference sequence). Trimming removed 8 bases from V and 1 base from J, with 5 bases in between. The DNA for the CDR3 is TGTGCCAGTCCGAAGAACACCGGGGAGCTGTTTTTT. It specifies CASPKNTGELFF.

V and J are TRBV7-2 and TRBJ2-5; D not resolved. CDR1 and CDR2 from the germline V gene are SGHTA and FQGNSA. Between the trimmed V and J ends, which lost 1 base and 5 bases, there was a span of 8 bases. The CDR3 consists of 13 residues. Written as DNA, the CDR3 is TGTGCCAGCAGCTTAGGGGAACGGGAGACCCAGTACTTC. Translating gives CASSLGERETQYF.